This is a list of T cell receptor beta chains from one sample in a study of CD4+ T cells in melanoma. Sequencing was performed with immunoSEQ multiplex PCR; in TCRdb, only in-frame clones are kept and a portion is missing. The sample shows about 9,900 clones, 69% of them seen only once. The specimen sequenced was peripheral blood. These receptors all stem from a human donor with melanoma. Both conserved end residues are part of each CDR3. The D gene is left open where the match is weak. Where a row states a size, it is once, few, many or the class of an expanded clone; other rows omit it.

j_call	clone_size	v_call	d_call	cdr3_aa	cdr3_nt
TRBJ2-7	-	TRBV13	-	CASSTRGVYEQYF	TGTGCCAGCAGCACCAGGGGAGTTTACGAGCAGTACTTC
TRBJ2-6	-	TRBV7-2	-	CASSLGGANVLTF	TGTGCCAGCAGCTTAGGGGGGGCCAACGTCCTGACTTTC
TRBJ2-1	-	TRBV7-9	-	CASSLGQGRYNEQFF	TGTGCCAGCAGCTTAGGGCAGGGGCGCTACAATGAGCAGTTCTTC
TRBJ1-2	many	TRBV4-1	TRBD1	CASSQDLGTGGAGGYTF	TGCGCCAGCAGCCAAGATTTGGGGACAGGGGGCGCAGGGGGCTACACCTTC
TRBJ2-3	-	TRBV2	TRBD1	CASSGTGGSDTQYF	TGTGCCAGCAGTGGGACAGGGGGGTCAGATACGCAGTATTTT
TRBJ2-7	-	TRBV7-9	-	CASSTGTPSYEQYF	TGTGCCAGCAGCACCGGGACTCCCTCCTACGAGCAGTACTTC
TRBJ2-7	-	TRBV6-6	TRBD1	CASSLGQAAYEQYF	TGTGCCAGCAGTCTAGGACAGGCTGCCTACGAGCAGTACTTC
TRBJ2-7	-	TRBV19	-	CASSYDRGSYEQYF	TGTGCCAGTAGTTATGATAGGGGCTCCTACGAGCAGTACTTC
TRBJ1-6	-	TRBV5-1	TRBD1	CASSGGTGVNSPLHF	TGCGCCAGCAGCGGAGGGACAGGAGTAAATTCACCCCTCCACTTT
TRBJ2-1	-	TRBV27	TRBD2	CASSLPPLAGGLGEQFF	TGTGCCAGCAGTTTACCCCCCCTAGCGGGGGGGCTCGGTGAGCAGTTCTTC
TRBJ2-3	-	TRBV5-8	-	CASKWQGQSDTQYF	TGTGCCAGCAAGTGGCAGGGTCAATCAGATACGCAGTATTTT
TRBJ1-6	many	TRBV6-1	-	CASSELRAPNSPLHF	TGTGCCAGCAGTGAATTGAGGGCTCCCAATTCACCCCTCCACTTT
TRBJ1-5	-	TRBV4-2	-	CASSRSTQGDQPQHF	TGTGCCAGCAGCCGGAGTACACAGGGTGATCAGCCCCAGCATTTT
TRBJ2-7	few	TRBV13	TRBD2	CASSSTSGGRYEQYF	TGTGCCAGCAGCTCGACTAGCGGGGGGCGCTACGAGCAGTACTTC
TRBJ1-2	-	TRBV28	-	CASNKKGDYGYTF	TGTGCCAGCAACAAAAAAGGGGACTATGGCTACACCTTC
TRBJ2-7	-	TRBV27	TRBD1	CASTSGTGGYEQYF	TGTGCCAGCACTTCCGGGACAGGGGGGTACGAGCAGTACTTC
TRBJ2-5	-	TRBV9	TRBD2	CASSVGNGGGQETQYF	TGTGCCAGCAGCGTAGGTAACGGGGGGGGACAAGAGACCCAGTACTTC
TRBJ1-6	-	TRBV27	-	CASSLSPWTPLHF	TGTGCCAGCAGTTTATCCCCGTGGACACCCCTCCACTTT
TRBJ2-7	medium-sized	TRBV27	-	CASSPTRVTYEQYF	TGTGCCAGCAGTCCAACCAGGGTAACCTACGAGCAGTACTTC
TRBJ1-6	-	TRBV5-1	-	CASSFNEAYNSPLHF	TGCGCCAGCAGCTTCAACGAAGCCTATAATTCACCCCTCCACTTT
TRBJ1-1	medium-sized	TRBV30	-	CAWSVANTEAFF	TGTGCCTGGAGTGTAGCGAACACTGAAGCTTTCTTT
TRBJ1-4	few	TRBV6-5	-	CASRPQGFNEKLFF	TGTGCCAGCAGACCCCAGGGGTTTAATGAAAAACTGTTTTTT
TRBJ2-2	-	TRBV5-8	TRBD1	CASSSRQGTNTGELFF	TGTGCCAGCAGTTCACGACAGGGGACGAACACCGGGGAGCTGTTTTTT
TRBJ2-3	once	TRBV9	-	CASSGPTTDTQYF	TGTGCCAGCAGCGGACCTACCACAGATACGCAGTATTTT
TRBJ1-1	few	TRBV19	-	CASRFPEGRNTEAFF	TGTGCCAGTAGATTCCCTGAAGGACGTAACACTGAAGCTTTCTTT
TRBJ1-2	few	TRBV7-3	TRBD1	CASSKGTGGYNYGYTF	TGTGCCAGCAGCAAAGGGACAGGGGGATATAACTATGGCTACACCTTC
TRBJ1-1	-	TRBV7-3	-	CASSLGAGNTEAFF	TGTGCCAGCAGCTTGGGAGCCGGGAACACTGAAGCTTTCTTT